One sample yielded the 15 T cell receptor beta chains listed below, sequenced in a study of blood T cell repertoires in COVID-19. Repertoires were generated with immunoSEQ multiplex PCR, while TCRdb's copy carries only in-frame clones and drops some. Counted here are 300,000 to 400,000 clones, about 87% occurring once; the ten biggest clones make up 1.5% to 2%. Material for sequencing was peripheral blood. These receptors all stem from a woman in her twenties or thirties with COVID-19, enrolled during active disease.

V is TRBV7-9 and J is TRBJ2-4, with 7 bases fitting TRBD2. The CDR3 spans 15 residues. V dropped 5 bases and J dropped 5; count of bases not matched to a gene: 9. From germline, CDR1 is SEHNR and CDR2 FQNEAQ (reference sequence). CDR3 sequence (DNA): TGTGCCAGCAGCCCGGGGGAGGGAATGGAAAACATTCAGTACTTC. Translation: CASSPGEGMENIQYF.

The rearrangement links TRBV28 to TRBJ1-5; D not certain. The ends were cut back, 1 base at V and 2 bases at J, with 9 bases in the middle. The CDR3 extends over 15 amino acids. Germline CDR1 reads MDHEN; CDR2 reads SYDVKM. The CDR3 is CASSLSGIGNQPQHF. For the CDR3, the DNA is TGTGCCAGCAGTTTATCGGGGATAGGCAATCAGCCCCAGCATTTT.

J is TRBJ1-1 and V is TRBV5-1; possible D gene TRBD1, 6 bases. This CDR3 is built from 13 residues. Trimming took 1 base from V and 7 from J, leaving 11 bases between them. Germline V CDR1 and CDR2: SGHRS, YFSETQ. In DNA form, the CDR3 reads TGCGCCAGCAGCTTGCTGGTAGGGGGTGAAGCTTTCTTT. The encoded protein is CASSLLVGGEAFF.

The V and J genes are TRBV4-1 and TRBJ1-5; no definite D call. Per germline, CDR1 MGHRA and CDR2 YSYEKL. The CDR3 has 14 residues. The V end lost 2 bases, the J end lost 3 bases, and 8 bases lay between the germline ends. The CDR3 is CASSQLPLNQPQHF. The CDR3 nucleotides are TGCGCCAGCAGCCAACTACCTCTCAATCAGCCCCAGCATTTT.

This clone was observed a handful of times. The V and J genes are TRBV19 and TRBJ1-2; no reliable D call. The germline V and J ends were trimmed by 4 bases and 2 bases, with 5 bases remaining between them. Germline assignment: CDR1 LNHDA and CDR2 SQIVND (reference sequence). CDR3 length: 12 amino acids. CDR3 residues: CASSRANYGYTF. CDR3 nucleotides: TGTGCCAGTAGTAGGGCAAACTATGGCTACACCTTC.

This clone has ten or more counts. The genes are TRBV18 and TRBJ1-1; D unresolved. The germline V and J ends were trimmed by 3 bases and 4 bases, with 6 bases remaining between them. In germline, CDR1 is KGHSH, CDR2 LQKENI. The length of the CDR3 is 12 residues. CDR3 sequence (DNA): TGTGCCAGCTCACCCACATCCACTGAAGCTTTCTTT. Protein: CASSPTSTEAFF.

The sample holds one count of this clone. This sequence joins TRBV28 and TRBJ2-3; D ambiguous. Germline values: CDR1 MDHEN, CDR2 SYDVKM. The V and J ends lost 4 bases and 2 bases respectively, with 16 bases between them. The CDR3 is made up of 16 amino acids. CDR3 loop: CASSSLPRIATDTQYF. The CDR3 coding sequence is TGTGCCAGCAGTTCCCTTCCGCGGATAGCCACAGATACGCAGTATTTT.

The chain recombines TRBV6-1 with TRBJ2-5; the D gene is possibly TRBD1 (5 bases). The CDR3 covers 16 residues. Germline CDR1 reads MNHNS; CDR2 reads SASEGT. V was trimmed by 3 bases and J by 1 base, leaving 15 bases between them. The CDR3 sequence: CASSDWSGRVQETQYF. CDR3 nucleotides: TGTGCCAGCAGTGATTGGTCAGGGCGAGTCCAAGAGACCCAGTACTTC.

This CDR3 reads CASSQQRDRADTQYF. CDR3 DNA: TGTGCCAGCAGCCAACAGAGGGATCGGGCAGATACGCAGTATTTT. The chain is built from TRBV4-2 and TRBJ2-3, with a possible D match to TRBD2 (5 bases). Trimming removed 2 bases from V and 4 bases from J, with 13 bases in between. The germline V gene has CDR1 LGHNA and CDR2 YNFKEQ. This CDR3 spans 15 amino acids.

This sequence joins TRBV21-1 and TRBJ1-5; TRBD1 is taken as the D call from the table, unchecked against the DNA. TRBV21-1 is a pseudogene. This CDR3 is built from 18 residues. Here the CDR3 DNA reads TGTGCCAGCAGCAAAGCGCAGATCTTCACAGGCCACGATCAGCCCCAGCATTTT. Protein product: CASSKAQIFTGHDQPQHF.

This clone was counted between two and nine times. The chain uses TRBV24-1 and TRBJ2-3; 11 bases agree with TRBD2. The J segment lost 3 bases and the V segment lost 6 bases, leaving 4 bases of the junction unmatched. The CDR3 length is 15 residues. Germline V gives CDR1 KGHDR, CDR2 SFDVKD. CDR3 protein: CATSRASGGTDTQYF. Written as DNA, the CDR3 is TGTGCCACCAGTCGCGCTAGCGGGGGGACAGATACGCAGTATTTT.

This clone has just one count. The chain uses TRBV7-2 and TRBJ2-3; 11 nucleotides match TRBD2. The CDR3 loop spans 14 amino acids. Germline V gene sequence: CDR1 SGHTA, CDR2 FQGNSA. The J segment lost 10 bases and the V segment lost 2 bases, leaving 5 bases of the junction unmatched. This CDR3 reads CASSLLSGGVAQYF. The CDR3 nucleotides are TGTGCCAGCAGCTTACTTAGCGGGGGGGTCGCGCAGTATTTT. Using reference TRBV7-2 and TRBJ2-3 for the parts outside the CDR3, the full variable domain is GAGVSQSPSNKVTEKGKDVELRCDPISGHTALYWYRQSLGQGLEFLIYFQGNSAPDKSGLPSDRFSAERTGGSVSTLTIQRTQQEDSAVYLCASSLLSGGVAQYFGPGTRLTVL.

The genes are TRBV3-1 (or the pseudogene TRBV3-2) and TRBJ1-1; a weak D match, TRBD1 (5 bases). Germline-derived CDR1 and CDR2 are LGHDT and YNNKEL (reference sequence). The CDR3 consists of 15 residues. Trimming pared 5 bases from V and 3 bases from J, leaving 16 bases between. The CDR3 DNA follows: TGTGCCAGCAGCGATGGGGGGTTTGGGTACACTGAAGCTTTCTTT. This translates into CASSDGGFGYTEAFF.

This chain uses TRBV4-2 with TRBJ1-2; 8 nucleotides line up with TRBD1. Germline V gene lookup returns CDR1 LGHNA and CDR2 YNFKEQ. The J segment lost 4 bases and the V segment lost 1 base, leaving 8 bases of the junction unmatched. The CDR3 has 16 amino acids. The CDR3 sequence: CASSQASGQVIYGYTF. The CDR3 DNA reads as TGTGCCAGCAGCCAAGCGTCGGGACAGGTGATCTATGGCTACACCTTC.

The chain combines TRBV19 with TRBJ1-6; weak D call: TRBD1 (5 bases). V was clipped by 6 bases and J by 8 bases, with 11 bases between them. Germline CDR1 LNHDA, CDR2 SQIVND (reference sequence). CDR3 length: 13 residues. CDR3 sequence: CASRGTSDSPLHF. CDR3 nucleotides: TGTGCCAGTAGGGGGACTTCGGATTCACCCCTCCACTTT.